This T cell receptor (beta chain) was found in a study of blood T cell repertoires in COVID-19. Study-level information: Acute-phase and convalescent COVID-19 samples originated in the United States, Italy and Spain. PBMCs, B-cell-depleted T cells, or T cells were the source of the cDNA or gDNA that made up the material.

Per the original methods: Amplification of reference gene primers provided the estimated nucleated cell counts. Sequencing was performed with immunoSEQ multiplex PCR; in TCRdb, only in-frame clones are kept and a portion is missing. That table furnishes V, J and clone size, whereas the DNA furnished D and trimming. The data contain about 27,000 clones, about four fifths of them seen just once; the ten biggest clones take up roughly 71%. The CDR3 is made up of 14 amino acids. Germline CDR1 SGDLS, CDR2 YYNGEE. V lost 4 bases and J lost 8; bases outside the gene matches: 5. The source is a man aged 65-85 years with acute or convalescent COVID-19. V gene TRBV9 combines with J gene TRBJ2-4; the match to TRBD2 covers 11 bases. Sequenced input: peripheral blood. CDR3: CASSLGGLADIQYF. Written as DNA, the CDR3 is TGTGCCAGCAGCTTAGGGGGACTAGCGGACATTCAGTACTTC.